The rows below give T cell receptor beta chains drawn from one sample of a study of neurological immune-mediated disorders. In TCRdb, the 5' RACE reads were re-called with MiXCR into one record per CDR3 protein. The top ten hold around 15% of the sample, which has 20,000 to 25,000 distinct CDR3 sequences, 15% seen once. The specimen was PBMCs. The origin of the receptors is a female donor with HTLV-1-associated myelopathy (HAM/TSP). CDR3s include the opening cysteine and the closing phenylalanine or tryptophan. Each record gives: J gene, V gene, D gene, clone size, CDR3 DNA, CDR3 protein. The D gene is left open where the match is weak. A row's size may be missing; if present it is once, few, many or a size class.

j_gene: TRBJ2-1; v_gene: TRBV5-1; d_gene: NA; abundance: NA; CDR3nt: TGCGTCAGCAGCACTCGCCCCTTTTCTGAGCAGTTCTTC; CDR3aa: CVSSTRPFSEQFF
j_gene: TRBJ1-1; v_gene: TRBV30; d_gene: NA; abundance: NA; CDR3nt: TGTGCCTGGAGTGCCGCTAACACTGAAGCTTTCTTT; CDR3aa: CAWSAANTEAFF
j_gene: TRBJ2-1; v_gene: TRBV12-3/TRBV12-4; d_gene: NA; abundance: many; CDR3nt: TGTGCCAGCAGTTCCACTGTAGCCAATGAGCAGTTCTTC; CDR3aa: CASSSTVANEQFF
j_gene: TRBJ1-1; v_gene: TRBV29-1; d_gene: NA; abundance: medium-sized; CDR3nt: TGCAGCGCTCGGTTGAACACTGAAGCTTTCTTT; CDR3aa: CSARLNTEAFF
j_gene: TRBJ1-1; v_gene: TRBV18; d_gene: NA; abundance: NA; CDR3nt: TGTGCCAGCAAATGGCAGGGCAACACTGAAGCTTTCTTT; CDR3aa: CASKWQGNTEAFF
j_gene: TRBJ2-5; v_gene: TRBV6-5; d_gene: NA; abundance: many; CDR3nt: TGTGCCAGCAGCCGCGACAGACAAGAGACCCAGTACTTC; CDR3aa: CASSRDRQETQYF
j_gene: TRBJ1-5; v_gene: TRBV20-1; d_gene: NA; abundance: NA; CDR3nt: TGCAGTGCTAGAGTCAGACAGGGCAATCAGCCCCAGCATTTT; CDR3aa: CSARVRQGNQPQHF
j_gene: TRBJ2-3; v_gene: TRBV7-9; d_gene: NA; abundance: many; CDR3nt: TGTGCCAGCAGCTTCTTAGCTTCAGATACGCAGTATTTT; CDR3aa: CASSFLASDTQYF
j_gene: TRBJ2-4; v_gene: TRBV20-1; d_gene: TRBD1; abundance: many; CDR3nt: TGCAGTGCTGACAACTTCCGGGACAGGGTTATTATCGGGTACTTC; CDR3aa: CSADNFRDRVIIGYF
j_gene: TRBJ2-5; v_gene: TRBV20-1; d_gene: TRBD2; abundance: medium-sized; CDR3nt: TGCAGTGCTAGAAATCCCACGACAGGGATTAGCGGGGGCGCGGAGACCCAGTACTTC; CDR3aa: CSARNPTTGISGGAETQYF
j_gene: TRBJ1-1; v_gene: TRBV7-9; d_gene: NA; abundance: many; CDR3nt: TGTGCCAGCAGCTTAAGGGGGGCGCGTGGCACTGAAGCTTTCTTT; CDR3aa: CASSLRGARGTEAFF
j_gene: TRBJ2-7; v_gene: TRBV28; d_gene: NA; abundance: many; CDR3nt: TGTGCCAGCAGTTTATGGCAGGGGAGCTACGAGCAGTACTTC; CDR3aa: CASSLWQGSYEQYF
j_gene: TRBJ2-3; v_gene: TRBV5-1; d_gene: TRBD2; abundance: many; CDR3nt: TGCGCCAGCAGTGCCAGGGAGCGGGAAGCAGATACGCAGTATTTT; CDR3aa: CASSAREREADTQYF
j_gene: TRBJ2-1; v_gene: TRBV14; d_gene: TRBD2; abundance: many; CDR3nt: TGTGCCAGCAGCCAATCTGGACTAGCGGGGGAAAATGAGCAGTTCTTC; CDR3aa: CASSQSGLAGENEQFF
j_gene: TRBJ2-3; v_gene: TRBV20-1; d_gene: NA; abundance: many; CDR3nt: TGCAGTGCTGATGTAGGGGAGAGCACAGATACGCAGTATTTT; CDR3aa: CSADVGESTDTQYF